This TCR beta chain was captured by sequencing in a study of T cells after yellow fever vaccination. Study findings and constraints: Most clones from primary vaccination resurfaced after the booster (96% CD4, approximately 87% CD8).

The ends lost 4 bases at V and 0 bases at J; junction bases unmatched: 1. The CDR3 spans 13 residues. The germline V gene has CDR1 SGHRS and CDR2 YFSETQ. This clonotype was seen a handful of times. Antigen specificity is unknown. MiXCR was run by TCRdb on the 5' RACE reads, yielding one entry per CDR3 protein. The table shows a few hundred thousand distinct CDR3 sequences, with about 6.9% occurring only once. The sequencing used PBMCs, collected about 41 days after the first yellow fever vaccination. The genes are TRBV5-1 and TRBJ2-7, with 7 bases aligning to TRBD2. This clonotype originated in a man between 18 and 29 years old who received the YFV17D yellow fever vaccine. DNA for the CDR3: TGCGCCAGCAGCACGGGGGGCTCCTACGAGCAGTACTTC. It is translated as CASSTGGSYEQYF.